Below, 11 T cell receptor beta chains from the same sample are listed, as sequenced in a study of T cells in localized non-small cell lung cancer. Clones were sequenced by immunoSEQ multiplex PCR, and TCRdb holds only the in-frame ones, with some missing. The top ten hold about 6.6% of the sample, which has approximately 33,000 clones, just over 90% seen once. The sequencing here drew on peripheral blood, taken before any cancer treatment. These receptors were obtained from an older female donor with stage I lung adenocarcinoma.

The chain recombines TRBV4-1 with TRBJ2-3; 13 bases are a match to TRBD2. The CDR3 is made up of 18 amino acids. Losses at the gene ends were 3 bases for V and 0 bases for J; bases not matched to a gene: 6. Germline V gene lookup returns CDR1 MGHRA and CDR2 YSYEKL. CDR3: CASSQTSGGIASTDTQYF. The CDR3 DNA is TGCGCCAGCAGCCAGACTAGCGGGGGGATAGCTAGCACAGATACGCAGTATTTT.

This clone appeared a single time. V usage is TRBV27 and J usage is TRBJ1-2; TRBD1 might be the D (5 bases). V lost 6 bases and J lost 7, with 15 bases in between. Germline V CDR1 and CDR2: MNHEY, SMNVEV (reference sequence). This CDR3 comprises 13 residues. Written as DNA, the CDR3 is TGTGCCAGCAGACTGGGGGGAGAGGGTGGCTACACCTTC. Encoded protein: CASRLGGEGGYTF.

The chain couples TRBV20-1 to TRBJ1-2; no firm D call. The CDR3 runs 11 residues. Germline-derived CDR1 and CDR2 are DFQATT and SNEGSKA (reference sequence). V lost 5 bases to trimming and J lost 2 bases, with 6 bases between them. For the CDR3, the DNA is TGCAGTGCTGAAGGGAACTATGGCTACACCTTC. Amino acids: CSAEGNYGYTF.

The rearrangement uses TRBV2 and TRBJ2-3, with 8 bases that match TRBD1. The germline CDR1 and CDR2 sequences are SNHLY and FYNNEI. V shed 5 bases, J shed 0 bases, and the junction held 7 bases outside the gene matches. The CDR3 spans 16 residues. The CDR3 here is CASSPGDRYSTDTQYF. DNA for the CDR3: TGTGCCAGCAGTCCAGGGGACAGGTATAGCACAGATACGCAGTATTTT. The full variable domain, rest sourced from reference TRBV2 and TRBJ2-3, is EPEVTQTPSHQVTQMGQEVILRCVPISNHLYFYWYRQILGQKVEFLVSFYNNEISEKSEIFDDQFSVERPDGSNFTLKIRSTKLEDSAMYFCASSPGDRYSTDTQYFGPGTRLTVL.

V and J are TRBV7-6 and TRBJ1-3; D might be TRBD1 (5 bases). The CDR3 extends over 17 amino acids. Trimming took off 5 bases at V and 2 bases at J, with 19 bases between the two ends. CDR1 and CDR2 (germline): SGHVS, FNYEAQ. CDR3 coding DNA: TGTGCCAGCAGCACCCCGGGGGGGGGTGTAACTGGAAACACCATATATTTT. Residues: CASSTPGGGVTGNTIYF.

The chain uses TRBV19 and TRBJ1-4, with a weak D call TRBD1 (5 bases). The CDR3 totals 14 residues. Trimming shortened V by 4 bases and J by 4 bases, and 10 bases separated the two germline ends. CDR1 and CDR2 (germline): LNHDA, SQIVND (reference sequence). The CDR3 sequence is CASSKRGLNEKLFF. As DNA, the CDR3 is TGTGCCAGTAGTAAGAGGGGCCTTAATGAAAAACTGTTTTTT.

The CDR3 bases are TGTGCCAGCAGCCCGTGGACAGGGACGCGCAATCAGCCCCAGCATTTT. Protein sequence: CASSPWTGTRNQPQHF. The V call is TRBV7-9, the J call TRBJ1-5; 8 nucleotides agree with TRBD1. Germline V gives CDR1 SEHNR, CDR2 FQNEAQ (reference sequence). The J segment lost 2 bases and the V segment lost 5 bases, leaving 8 bases of the junction unmatched. This CDR3 has 16 amino acids.

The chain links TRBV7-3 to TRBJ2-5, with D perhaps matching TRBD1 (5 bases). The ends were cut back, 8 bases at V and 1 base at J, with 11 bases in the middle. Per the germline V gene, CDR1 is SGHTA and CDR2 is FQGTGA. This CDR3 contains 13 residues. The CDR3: CASGLGAQETQYF. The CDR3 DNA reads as TGTGCCAGCGGTCTTGGGGCCCAAGAGACCCAGTACTTC.

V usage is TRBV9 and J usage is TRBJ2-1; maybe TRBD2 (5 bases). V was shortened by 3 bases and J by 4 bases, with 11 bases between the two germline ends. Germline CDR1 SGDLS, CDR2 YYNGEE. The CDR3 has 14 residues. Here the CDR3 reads CASSAGGLYNEQFF. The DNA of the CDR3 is TGTGCCAGCAGCGCCGGAGGACTTTACAATGAGCAGTTCTTC. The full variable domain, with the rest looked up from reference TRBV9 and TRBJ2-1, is DSGVTQTPKHLITATGQRVTLRCSPRSGDLSVYWYQQSLDQGLQFLIQYYNGEERAKGNILERFSAQQFPDLHSELNLSSLELGDSALYFCASSAGGLYNEQFFGPGTRLTVL.

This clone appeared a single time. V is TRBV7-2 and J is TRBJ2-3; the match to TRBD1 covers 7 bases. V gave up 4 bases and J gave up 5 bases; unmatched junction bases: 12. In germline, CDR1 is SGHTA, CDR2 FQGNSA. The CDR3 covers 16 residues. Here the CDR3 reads CASSSVSRDRVDTQYF. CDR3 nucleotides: TGTGCCAGCAGCTCTGTGTCGAGGGACAGAGTAGATACGCAGTATTTT.

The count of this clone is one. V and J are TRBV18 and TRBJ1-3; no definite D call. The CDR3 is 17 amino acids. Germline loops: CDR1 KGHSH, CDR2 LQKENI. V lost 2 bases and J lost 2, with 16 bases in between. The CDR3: CASSPSGNARAGNTIYF. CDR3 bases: TGTGCCAGCTCACCATCGGGTAATGCGAGGGCTGGAAACACCATATATTTT. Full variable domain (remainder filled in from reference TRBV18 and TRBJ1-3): NAGVMQNPRHLVRRRGQEARLRCSPMKGHSHVYWYRQLPEEGLKFMVYLQKENIIDESGMPKERFSAEFPKEGPSILRIQQVVRGDSAAYFCASSPSGNARAGNTIYFGEGSWLTVV.